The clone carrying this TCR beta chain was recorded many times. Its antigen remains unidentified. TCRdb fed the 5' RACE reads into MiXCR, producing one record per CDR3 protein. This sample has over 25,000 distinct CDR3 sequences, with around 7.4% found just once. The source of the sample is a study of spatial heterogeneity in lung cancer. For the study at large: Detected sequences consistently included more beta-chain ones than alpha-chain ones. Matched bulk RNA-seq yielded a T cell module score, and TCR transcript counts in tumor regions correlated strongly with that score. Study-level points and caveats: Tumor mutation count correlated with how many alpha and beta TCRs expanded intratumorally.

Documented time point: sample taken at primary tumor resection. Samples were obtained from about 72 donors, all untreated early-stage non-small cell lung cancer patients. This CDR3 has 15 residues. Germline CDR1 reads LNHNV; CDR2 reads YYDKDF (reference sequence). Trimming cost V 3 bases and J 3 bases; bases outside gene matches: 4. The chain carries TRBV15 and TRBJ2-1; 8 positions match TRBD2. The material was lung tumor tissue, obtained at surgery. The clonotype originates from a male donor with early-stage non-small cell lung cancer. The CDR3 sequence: CATSSPAGGYNEQFF. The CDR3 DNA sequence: TGTGCCACCAGCAGTCCCGCGGGGGGCTACAATGAGCAGTTCTTC.